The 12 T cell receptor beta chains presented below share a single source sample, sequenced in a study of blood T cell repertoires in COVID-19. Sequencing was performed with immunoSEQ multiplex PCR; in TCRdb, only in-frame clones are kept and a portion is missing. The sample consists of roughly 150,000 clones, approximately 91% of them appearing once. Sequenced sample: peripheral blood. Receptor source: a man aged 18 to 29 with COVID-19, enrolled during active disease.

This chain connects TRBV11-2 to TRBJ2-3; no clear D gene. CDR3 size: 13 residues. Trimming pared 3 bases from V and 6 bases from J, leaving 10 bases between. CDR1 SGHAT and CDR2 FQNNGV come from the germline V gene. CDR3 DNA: TGTGCCAGCAGCTTTAGTTTGAGGGATACGCAGTATTTT. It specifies CASSFSLRDTQYF.

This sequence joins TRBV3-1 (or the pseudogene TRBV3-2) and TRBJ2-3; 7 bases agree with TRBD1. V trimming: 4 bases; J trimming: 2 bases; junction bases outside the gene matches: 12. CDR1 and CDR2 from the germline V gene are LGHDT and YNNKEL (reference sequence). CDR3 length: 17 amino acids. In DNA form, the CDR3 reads TGTGCCAGCAGCCCATATAGAACAGACAGGGCCACAGATACGCAGTATTTT. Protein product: CASSPYRTDRATDTQYF.

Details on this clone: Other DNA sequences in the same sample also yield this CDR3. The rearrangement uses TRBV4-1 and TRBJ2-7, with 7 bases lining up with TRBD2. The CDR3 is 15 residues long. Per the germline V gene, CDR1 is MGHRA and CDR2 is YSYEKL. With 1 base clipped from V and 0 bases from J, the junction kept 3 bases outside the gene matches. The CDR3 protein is CASSQASGSSYEQYF. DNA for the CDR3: TGCGCCAGCAGCCAAGCTAGCGGAAGCTCCTACGAGCAGTACTTC.

This CDR3 reads CASILYGGTSRTGELFF. The CDR3 DNA is TGTGCCAGCATCCTCTACGGAGGGACTAGTAGGACCGGGGAGCTGTTTTTT. The V gene is TRBV7-2, the J gene TRBJ2-2, with 8 bases matching TRBD2. Germline V gene lookup returns CDR1 SGHTA and CDR2 FQGNSA. V lost 7 bases to trimming and J lost 5 bases; unmatched junction nucleotides: 15. The CDR3 consists of 17 residues.

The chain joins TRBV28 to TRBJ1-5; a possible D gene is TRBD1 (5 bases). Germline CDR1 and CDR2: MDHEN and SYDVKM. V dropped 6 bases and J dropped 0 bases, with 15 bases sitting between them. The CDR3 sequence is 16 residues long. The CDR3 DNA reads TGTGCCAGCAGCCGCAAGGGGTGGAATAGCAATCAGCCCCAGCATTTT. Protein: CASSRKGWNSNQPQHF.

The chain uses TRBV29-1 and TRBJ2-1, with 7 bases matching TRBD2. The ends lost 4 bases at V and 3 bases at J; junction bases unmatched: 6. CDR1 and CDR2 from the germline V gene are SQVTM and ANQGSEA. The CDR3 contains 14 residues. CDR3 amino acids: CSVAGGSVYNEQFF. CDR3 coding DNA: TGCAGCGTTGCGGGCGGGAGTGTCTACAATGAGCAGTTCTTC.

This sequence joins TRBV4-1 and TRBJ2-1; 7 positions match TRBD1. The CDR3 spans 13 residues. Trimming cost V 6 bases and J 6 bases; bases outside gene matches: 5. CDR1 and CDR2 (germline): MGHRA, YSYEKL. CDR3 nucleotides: TGCGCCAGCAGGGGACAGAGAGTCAATGAGCAGTTCTTC. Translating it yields CASRGQRVNEQFF.

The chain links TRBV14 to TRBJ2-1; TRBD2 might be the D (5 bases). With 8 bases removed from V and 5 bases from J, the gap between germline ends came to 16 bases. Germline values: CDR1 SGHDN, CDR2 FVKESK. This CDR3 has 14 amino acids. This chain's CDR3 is CASSLKRFNNEQFF. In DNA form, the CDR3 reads TGTGCCAGCTCCCTGAAGCGGTTCAACAATGAGCAGTTCTTC.

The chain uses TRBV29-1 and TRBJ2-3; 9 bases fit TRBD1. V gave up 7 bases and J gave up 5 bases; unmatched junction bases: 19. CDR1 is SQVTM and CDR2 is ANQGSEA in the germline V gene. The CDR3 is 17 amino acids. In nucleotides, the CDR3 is TGCAGCGCCGAAGATCTGGACAGGGGAGGCCAGGGAGATACGCAGTATTTT. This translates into CSAEDLDRGGQGDTQYF.

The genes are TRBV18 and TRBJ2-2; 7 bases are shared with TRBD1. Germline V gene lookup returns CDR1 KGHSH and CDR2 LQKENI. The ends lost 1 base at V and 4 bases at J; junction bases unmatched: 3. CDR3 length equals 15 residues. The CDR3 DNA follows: TGTGCCAGCTCACCACAGGGGGCGGCCACCGGGGAGCTGTTTTTT. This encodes CASSPQGAATGELFF. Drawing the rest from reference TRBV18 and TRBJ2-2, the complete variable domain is NAGVMQNPRHLVRRRGQEARLRCSPMKGHSHVYWYRQLPEEGLKFMVYLQKENIIDESGMPKERFSAEFPKEGPSILRIQQVVRGDSAAYFCASSPQGAATGELFFGEGSRLTVL.

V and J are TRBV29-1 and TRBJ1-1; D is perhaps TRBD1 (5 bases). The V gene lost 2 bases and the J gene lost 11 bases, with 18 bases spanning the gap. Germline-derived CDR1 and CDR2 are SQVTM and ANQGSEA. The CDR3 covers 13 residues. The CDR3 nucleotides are TGCAGCGTTGAACCGGGGGATTCTAATGGGGCTTTCTTT. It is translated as CSVEPGDSNGAFF.

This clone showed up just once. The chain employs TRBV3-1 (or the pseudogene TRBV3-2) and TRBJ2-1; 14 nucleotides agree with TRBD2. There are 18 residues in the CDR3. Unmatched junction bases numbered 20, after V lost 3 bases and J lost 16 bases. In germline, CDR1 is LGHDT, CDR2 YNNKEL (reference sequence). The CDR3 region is CASSHSSSPGLAGVTPFF. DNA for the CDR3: TGTGCCAGCAGCCATTCCTCCTCCCCGGGACTAGCGGGAGTTACACCATTCTTC.